One and the same sample provided the 32 T cell receptor beta chains below, sequenced in a study of blood T cells in healthy people across ages. Through a sample-barcoded 5' primer and a J-beta primer mix, a second PCR was run for about 6 to 11 cycles. TCRdb analysed the 5' RACE reads with MiXCR anew, one entry per CDR3 protein. The sample consists of under 2 million distinct CDR3 sequences, about 32% of them appearing once. Sequencing was carried out using blood. The receptors originated from a woman in her thirties in good health.

On this clonotype itself: At one end the junction does not follow the germline gene, possibly because of a read error. V is TRBV5-6 and J is TRBJ2-1, with a possible D match to TRBD2 (6 bases). The germline gives CDR1 SGHDT, CDR2 YYEEEE. The CDR3 is 15 residues long. The CDR3 coding sequence is TGTACCAGCAGTAACTGGGGACTTCCCTACAATGAGCAGTTCTTC. This codes for CTSSNWGLPYNEQFF.

V is TRBV5-1 and J is TRBJ2-4, with 7 nucleotides matching TRBD1. This CDR3 has 14 residues. The ends lost 4 bases at V and 13 bases at J; junction bases unmatched: 14. The germline V gene has CDR1 SGHRS and CDR2 YFSETQ. CDR3 sequence reads: CASSVDRYGWEQYF. CDR3 bases: TGCGCCAGCAGCGTGGACAGGTACGGATGGGAGCAGTACTTC.

The V gene is TRBV25-1, the J gene TRBJ2-4, with a tentative D call TRBD2 (6 bases). Trimming took 6 bases from V and 9 from J, leaving 9 bases between them. Germline V CDR1 and CDR2: MGHDK, SYGVNS. This CDR3 is built from 11 residues. The CDR3: CASRGGGIQYF. The CDR3 coding sequence is TGTGCCAGCAGGGGGGGAGGCATTCAGTACTTC.

This clonotype was observed a few times. This rearrangement joins TRBV19 to TRBJ1-6; perhaps TRBD1 as D (6 bases). The CDR3 has 11 amino acids. V was pared by 9 bases and J by 10 bases, with 10 bases between. The germline CDR1 and CDR2 sequences are LNHDA and SQIVND (reference sequence). Written as DNA, the CDR3 is TGTGCCAGGACAGGACGATCACCCCTCCACTTT. Encoded protein: CARTGRSPLHF.

The CDR3 DNA is TGTGCCAGCAGTTACTTCGCCGGGACACCAAATCTCACCTTC. As protein: CASSYFAGTPNLTF. This rearrangement joins TRBV6-6 to TRBJ1-2; a weak D match, TRBD1 (6 bases). Germline V CDR1 and CDR2: MNHNY, SVGAGI (reference sequence). Trimming took off 1 base at V and 13 bases at J, with 19 bases between the two ends. The CDR3 has 14 residues.

The rearrangement joins TRBV7-2 to TRBJ1-2, with 7 nucleotides matching TRBD1. J gave up 8 bases and V 4 bases, and 10 bases lay outside the gene matches. Germline V gene data show CDR1 as SGHTA and CDR2 as FQGNSA. The CDR3 loop spans 14 amino acids. CDR3 nucleotides: TGTGCCAGCAGCTGGAGACCAGGGGGTGGCGGCTACACCTTC. It encodes CASSWRPGGGGYTF.

There are a few counts of this clonotype. The chain recombines TRBV30 with TRBJ1-2, with unresolved D. The CDR3 is 15 amino acids. V was pared by 1 base and J by 7 bases, with 19 bases between. The germline V gene has CDR1 GTSNPN and CDR2 SVGIG (reference sequence). The CDR3 nucleotides read TGTGCCTGGAGTGGAGGAGGGTCTTTGAACGGTGGCTACACCTTC. This gives the protein CAWSGGGSLNGGYTF.

The V gene is TRBV28, the J gene TRBJ1-5; D not resolved. Trimming shortened V by 6 bases and J by 5 bases, and 8 bases separated the two germline ends. Germline-derived CDR1 and CDR2 are MDHEN and SYDVKM. CDR3 length: 12 residues. The chain's CDR3 is CASSPLYQPQHF. The CDR3 bases are TGTGCCAGCAGCCCTTTATATCAGCCCCAGCATTTT.

V is TRBV4-2 and J is TRBJ1-6; unclear D gene. From germline, CDR1 is LGHNA and CDR2 YNFKEQ. The ends were cut back, 4 bases at V and 10 bases at J, with 14 bases in the middle. The CDR3 runs to 14 residues. The CDR3 nucleotides read TGTGCCAGCAGCCGGACCGAAAATCGGTCACCCCTCCACTTT. This codes for CASSRTENRSPLHF.

The genes are TRBV27 and TRBJ2-7; 12 nucleotides match TRBD2. Germline CDR1 reads MNHEY; CDR2 reads SMNVEV (reference sequence). The V and J ends lost 5 bases and 0 bases, in that order; junction bases with no gene match: 8. CDR3 size: 17 residues. The CDR3 region has the DNA TGTGCCAGCAGTCTAACCCCGGGACTAGCGGGCTCCTACGAGCAGTACTTC. It yields the protein CASSLTPGLAGSYEQYF.

The chain carries TRBV4-1 and TRBJ2-1, with unresolved D. CDR1 and CDR2 from the germline V gene are MGHRA and YSYEKL. The CDR3 contains 16 residues. Between the trimmed V and J ends, which lost 4 bases and 1 base, there was a span of 14 bases. The CDR3 sequence: CASSPLGEWSYNEQFF. The CDR3 DNA reads TGCGCCAGCAGCCCCCTCGGAGAGTGGTCCTACAATGAGCAGTTCTTC.

The chain couples TRBV5-5 to TRBJ2-1; tentatively, D is TRBD1 or TRBD2 (5 bases each). Trimming cost V 0 bases and J 4 bases, with 14 bases left between them. This CDR3 region has 16 residues. CDR1 is SGHKS and CDR2 is YYEKEE in the germline V gene (reference sequence). This CDR3 is CASSLEVGTQYNEQFF. CDR3 DNA: TGTGCCAGCAGCTTGGAGGTCGGGACGCAATACAATGAGCAGTTCTTC.

The gene calls are TRBV28 and TRBJ2-1, with D unclear. The CDR3 extends over 15 amino acids. Germline values: CDR1 MDHEN, CDR2 SYDVKM. Deletions cut 8 bases from V and 0 bases from J, with 14 bases between. CDR3 nucleotides: TGTGCCAGCTCCGAGACCATTAGCTCCTACAATGAGCAGTTCTTC. It codes for CASSETISSYNEQFF.

This clonotype appeared many times. This chain joins TRBV20-1 and TRBJ2-3; 15 nucleotides agree with TRBD2. Germline CDR1 is DFQATT and CDR2 is SNEGSKA (reference sequence). J gave up 0 bases and V 5 bases, and 6 bases lay outside the gene matches. CDR3 length: 17 amino acids. The CDR3 region has the DNA TGCAGTGCTCACCCCGGACTAGCGGGAGGGAGCACAGATACGCAGTATTTT. Amino acids: CSAHPGLAGGSTDTQYF.

This clonotype has a count of ten or more. The chain has TRBV10-3 and TRBJ1-2; D is unclear. Trimming took 2 bases from V and 3 from J, leaving 10 bases between them. Looked up from germline, CDR1 is ENHRY and CDR2 is SYGVKD. This CDR3 contains 14 residues. CDR3 coding DNA: TGTGCCATCAGTGAGGACCCTCGGTACTATGGCTACACCTTC. The encoded protein is CAISEDPRYYGYTF.

A few counts support this clonotype. The CDR3 is CASSYPSGRGSYEQYF. The CDR3 DNA sequence: TGTGCCAGCAGTTACCCTAGCGGGAGAGGGTCCTACGAGCAGTACTTC. This sequence joins TRBV6-6 and TRBJ2-7; 10 positions agree with TRBD2. Germline lookup yields CDR1 MNHNY and CDR2 SVGAGI (reference sequence). The CDR3 is 16 amino acids. V shed 2 bases, J shed 1 base, and the junction held 5 bases outside the gene matches.

The count of this clonotype is one. The chain recombines TRBV5-5 with TRBJ2-2, with D perhaps TRBD1 or TRBD2 (5 bases each). Deletions cut 2 bases from V and 3 bases from J, with 17 bases between. CDR3 size: 17 residues. CDR1 is SGHKS and CDR2 is YYEKEE in the germline V gene (reference sequence). The CDR3 sequence: CASSFELGVTYTGELFF. The DNA of the CDR3 is TGTGCCAGCAGCTTCGAATTGGGGGTGACGTACACCGGGGAGCTGTTTTTT.

As for this clonotype: This sequence may be a read error, since a much larger clone differs from it by one base. CDR3 loop: CAISVSNQPQHF. The CDR3 DNA reads as TGTGCCATCAGTGTTAGCAATCAGCCCCAGCATTTT. This chain connects TRBV10-3 to TRBJ1-5; D not certain. The CDR3 runs 12 residues. V lost 4 bases and J lost 0, with 1 base in between. Germline V lookup: CDR1 ENHRY, CDR2 SYGVKD.

This clonotype was detected only a few times. CDR3: CASRTGASYEQYF. The CDR3, as DNA: TGTGCCAGCAGGACAGGGGCTTCCTACGAGCAGTACTTC. V is TRBV7-9 and J is TRBJ2-7; TRBD1 aligns across 8 bases. V was clipped by 6 bases and J by 1 base; unmatched bases: 2. The CDR3 spans 13 residues. Germline lookup yields CDR1 SEHNR and CDR2 FQNEAQ (reference sequence). The full variable domain, completed using reference TRBV7-9 and TRBJ2-7, is DTGVSQNPRHKITKRGQNVTFRCDPISEHNRLYWYRQTLGQGPEFLTYFQNEAQLEKSRLLSDRFSAERPKGSFSTLEIQRTEQGDSAMYLCASRTGASYEQYFGPGTRLTVT.

The chain joins TRBV18 to TRBJ2-7; possible D gene TRBD2, 6 bases. The germline V gene encodes CDR1 KGHSH and CDR2 LQKENI. This CDR3 is built from 14 residues. V lost 0 bases and J 3 bases, leaving 9 bases between the germline ends. The CDR3 coding sequence is TGTGCCAGCTCACCACCGACGGGGGACTACGAGCAGTACTTC. Translating it yields CASSPPTGDYEQYF.

The J gene is TRBJ2-3, the V gene TRBV4-2; 9 positions agree with TRBD2. V was clipped by 0 bases and J by 3 bases; unmatched bases: 13. The CDR3 loop spans 19 amino acids. Germline lookup yields CDR1 LGHNA and CDR2 YNFKEQ. The CDR3 reads CASSQDLPVGGGGTDTQYF. The CDR3 nucleotides read TGTGCCAGCAGCCAAGACCTCCCCGTAGGCGGGGGGGGGACAGATACGCAGTATTTT.

This clonotype was seen many times. One end of the junction is discordant with germline, which a read error may explain. The gene calls are TRBV5-1 and TRBJ2-1; TRBD1 aligns across 10 bases. Looked up from germline, CDR1 is SGHRS and CDR2 is YFSETQ. CDR3 size: 15 residues. The CDR3 loop reads CASSLGQGPYNEQFF. The DNA for the CDR3 is TGTGCCAGCAGCTTGGGACAGGGGCCTTACAATGAGCAGTTCTTC.

The rearrangement uses TRBV30 and TRBJ2-3; unclear D gene. Germline CDR1 reads GTSNPN; CDR2 reads SVGIG (reference sequence). The V end was cut by 1 base, the J end by 5 bases, with 13 bases between. This CDR3 contains 14 residues. The CDR3 DNA reads as TGTGCCTGGAGTGCCCCTAGAGAGATAGATACGCAGTATTTT. It is translated as CAWSAPREIDTQYF.

The chain has TRBV20-1 and TRBJ2-5; 10 bases map to TRBD2. The CDR3 has 15 amino acids. Germline assignment: CDR1 DFQATT and CDR2 SNEGSKA (reference sequence). Trimming at V came to 6 bases and at J to 0 bases, leaving 7 bases not matched to a gene. The CDR3 region has the DNA TGCAGTGCCCAACTAGCGGGGAGGTACCAAGAGACCCAGTACTTC. This gives the protein CSAQLAGRYQETQYF.

The chain links TRBV27 to TRBJ1-6; D remains unclear. Germline CDR1 reads MNHEY; CDR2 reads SMNVEV (reference sequence). This CDR3 comprises 14 residues. V dropped 5 bases and J dropped 10 bases, with 15 bases sitting between them. CDR3 bases: TGTGCCAGCAGTACCGGGAAGGAAGGGTCACCCCTCCACTTT. Translated: CASSTGKEGSPLHF.

This clonotype was recorded a few times. V is TRBV6-1 and J is TRBJ2-1; 12 bases line up with TRBD2. Looked up from germline, CDR1 is MNHNS and CDR2 is SASEGT. Trimming removed 6 bases from V and 8 bases from J; junction bases left unmatched: 5. The CDR3 spans 14 residues. The CDR3 protein is CASRRTSGTDEQFF. In DNA form, the CDR3 reads TGTGCCAGCAGACGGACTAGCGGGACGGATGAGCAGTTCTTC.

The chain uses TRBV27 and TRBJ2-5, with D perhaps matching TRBD1 (5 bases). Trimming took 5 bases from V and 4 from J, leaving 17 bases between them. The length of the CDR3 is 15 residues. Germline assignment: CDR1 MNHEY and CDR2 SMNVEV (reference sequence). The CDR3 DNA sequence: TGTGCCAGCAGTCCCGCGGCAGGGTGGGGAGAGACCCAGTACTTC. Translation: CASSPAAGWGETQYF.

The V call is TRBV20-1, the J call TRBJ2-7, with D unresolved. V dropped 0 bases and J dropped 2 bases, with 11 bases sitting between them. The CDR3 runs to 14 residues. Per germline, CDR1 DFQATT and CDR2 SNEGSKA (reference sequence). The CDR3 protein is CSAREMSRAYEQYF. The DNA of the CDR3 is TGCAGTGCTAGAGAGATGAGTAGGGCCTACGAGCAGTACTTC.

The chain combines TRBV20-1 with TRBJ2-7; D remains unclear. The V gene lost 0 bases and the J gene lost 7 bases, with 7 bases spanning the gap. The length of the CDR3 is 11 residues. Germline V gene lookup returns CDR1 DFQATT and CDR2 SNEGSKA (reference sequence). The CDR3 DNA sequence: TGCAGTGCTAGAGAAGGACCTGAGCAGTACTTC. Residues: CSAREGPEQYF.

This clonotype has just a few counts. A much bigger clone sits one base away, suggesting this may be a read error. V gene TRBV2 combines with J gene TRBJ2-5; D remains ambiguous. Germline-derived CDR1 and CDR2 are SNHLY and FYNNEI. The CDR3 length is 14 residues. The CDR3 loop reads CASSEAPFQEAQYF. DNA for the CDR3: TGTGCCAGCAGTGAAGCACCGTTCCAAGAGGCCCAGTACTTC.

The chain recombines TRBV3-1 with TRBJ2-3; perhaps TRBD1 as D (6 bases). From germline, CDR1 is LGHDT and CDR2 YNNKEL (reference sequence). The germline V and J ends were trimmed by 7 bases and 7 bases, with 18 bases remaining between them. The CDR3 totals 14 residues. DNA for the CDR3: TGTGCCAGCACCGTACTCTACAGGGATAATACGCAGTATTTT. It encodes CASTVLYRDNTQYF.

Concerning this clonotype itself: A much larger clone is a single base away; this may be a read error. Lacking the conserved final phenylalanine or tryptophan, this CDR3 likely reflects a read error. V usage is TRBV5-1 and J usage is TRBJ1-1; D is unresolved. The CDR3 is 14 amino acids. V shed 0 bases and J shed 1 base, with 7 bases lying between them. Looked up from germline, CDR1 is SGHRS and CDR2 is YFSETQ. The CDR3 loop is CASSLDMTNTEAFC. CDR3 nucleotide sequence: TGCGCCAGCAGCTTGGACATGACGAACACTGAAGCTTTCTGT.